One sample yielded the 13 T cell receptor beta chains listed below, sequenced in a study of T cell responses to AZD1222 COVID-19 vaccine. The repertoire was sequenced with immunoSEQ multiplex PCR; TCRdb's copy has only in-frame clones and lacks some. The sample holds approximately 85,000 clones, approximately 86% seen once. The specimen comprised peripheral blood, sampled on day 0 of AZD1222 vaccination. The receptors come from an adult in good health.

The chain carries TRBV27 and TRBJ2-6, with a possible D match to TRBD2 (6 bases). With 3 bases removed from V and 3 bases from J, the gap between germline ends came to 12 bases. The CDR3 totals 16 residues. From germline, CDR1 is MNHEY and CDR2 SMNVEV (reference sequence). CDR3 loop: CASSLRGTGGANVLTF. The CDR3 DNA reads TGTGCCAGCAGTTTGAGAGGGACTGGTGGGGCCAACGTCCTGACTTTC. The full variable domain, with the rest looked up from reference TRBV27 and TRBJ2-6, is EAQVTQNPRYLITVTGKKLTVTCSQNMNHEYMSWYRQDPGLGLRQIYYSMNVEVTDKGDVPEGYKVSRKEKRNFPLILESPSPNQTSLYFCASSLRGTGGANVLTFGAGSRLTVL.

This chain joins TRBV5-5 and TRBJ1-5; D is ambiguous. The CDR3 loop spans 15 amino acids. V was pared by 2 bases and J by 0 bases, with 9 bases between. In germline, CDR1 is SGHKS, CDR2 YYEKEE (reference sequence). CDR3 residues: CASSFLDNSNQPQHF. The CDR3, as DNA: TGTGCCAGCAGCTTTCTGGATAATAGCAATCAGCCCCAGCATTTT. The full variable domain, its missing parts supplied by reference TRBV5-5 and TRBJ1-5, is DAGVTQSPTHLIKTRGQQVTLRCSPISGHKSVSWYQQVLGQGPQFIFQYYEKEERGRGNFPDRFSARQFPNYSSELNVNALLLGDSALYLCASSFLDNSNQPQHFGDGTRLSIL.

The V call is TRBV4-1, the J call TRBJ2-1, with 7 positions matching TRBD2. The germline CDR1 and CDR2 sequences are MGHRA and YSYEKL. V lost 2 bases and J lost 0; bases outside the gene matches: 7. There are 17 residues in the CDR3. The CDR3 DNA reads TGCGCCAGCAGCCAAACTCCCGGGAGGAGCTCCTACAATGAGCAGTTCTTC. It translates to CASSQTPGRSSYNEQFF.

The rearrangement joins TRBV6-5 to TRBJ1-2; 7 nucleotides line up with TRBD1. Germline CDR1 is MNHEY and CDR2 is SVGAGI. The CDR3 extends over 13 amino acids. Trimming at V came to 6 bases and at J to 8 bases, leaving 9 bases not matched to a gene. This CDR3 is CASRAQGGGGYTF. As DNA, the CDR3 is TGTGCCAGCAGGGCTCAGGGGGGCGGAGGCTACACCTTC.

The chain carries TRBV7-3 and TRBJ2-1, with D perhaps TRBD1 (5 bases). V lost 5 bases, J lost 4 bases, and 15 bases lay in between. The germline V gene encodes CDR1 SGHTA and CDR2 FQGTGA. This CDR3 spans 15 amino acids. CDR3 bases: TGTGCCAGCAGCGATTCCGGACACGGTTACAATGAGCAGTTCTTC. It specifies CASSDSGHGYNEQFF.

The chain is built from TRBV30 and TRBJ1-4; TRBD1 agrees at 7 bases. The J segment lost 10 bases and the V segment lost 4 bases, leaving 18 bases of the junction unmatched. CDR3 length: 16 amino acids. Germline lookup yields CDR1 GTSNPN and CDR2 SVGIG (reference sequence). The CDR3 loop is CAWTGTEGLGGGKLFF. Here the CDR3 DNA reads TGTGCCTGGACCGGGACAGAAGGGCTAGGGGGGGGAAAACTGTTTTTT.

There are a few counts of this clone. This chain links TRBV10-2 with TRBJ2-6, with unresolved D. The CDR3 loop spans 18 amino acids. With 3 bases removed from V and 0 bases from J, the gap between germline ends came to 15 bases. Germline-derived CDR1 and CDR2 are WSHSY and SAAADI. Here the CDR3 reads CASSDLAAWASGANVLTF. CDR3 nucleotides: TGCGCCAGCAGTGATCTGGCGGCATGGGCCTCTGGGGCCAACGTCCTGACTTTC.

V usage is TRBV10-3 and J usage is TRBJ2-2, with 9 bases lining up with TRBD1. V lost 3 bases, J lost 4 bases, and 6 bases stayed unmatched. The CDR3 sequence is 16 residues long. Germline V gives CDR1 ENHRY, CDR2 SYGVKD. For the CDR3, the DNA is TGTGCCATCAGTGACCCGGGACAGGGACCCACCGGGGAGCTGTTTTTT. Protein sequence: CAISDPGQGPTGELFF.

This clone was counted once. The rearrangement uses TRBV30 and TRBJ1-5; TRBD1 matches 9 bases. CDR3 length: 13 residues. V shed 5 bases, J shed 7 bases, and the junction held 6 bases outside the gene matches. Germline CDR1 reads GTSNPN; CDR2 reads SVGIG (reference sequence). The CDR3 loop reads CAWQRQGEQPQHF. In DNA, the CDR3 is TGTGCCTGGCAAAGACAGGGGGAACAGCCCCAGCATTTT.

The V gene is TRBV5-4, the J gene TRBJ2-3, with D possibly TRBD2 on 5 matching bases. This CDR3 region has 14 residues. V was cut by 4 bases and J by 8 bases, with 17 bases left in between. Germline CDR1 and CDR2: SGHNT and YYREEE (reference sequence). CDR3 sequence reads: CASSLSTTSVTQYF. The DNA of the CDR3 is TGTGCCAGCAGCCTGTCGACTACCTCAGTTACGCAGTATTTT.

J is TRBJ2-1 and V is TRBV4-1; D call uncertain. CDR1 and CDR2 from the germline V gene are MGHRA and YSYEKL. The V and J ends lost 2 bases and 2 bases respectively, with 13 bases between them. This CDR3 has 16 amino acids. CDR3 region: CASSQQPGGTYNEQFF. In nucleotides, the CDR3 is TGCGCCAGCAGCCAACAGCCTGGTGGCACCTACAATGAGCAGTTCTTC.

J is TRBJ1-1 and V is TRBV6-5, with a weak D call TRBD1 (5 bases). CDR1 is MNHEY, CDR2 SVGAGI, per germline. The V and J ends lost 4 bases and 5 bases respectively, with 11 bases between them. This CDR3 has 13 residues. The DNA for the CDR3 is TGTGCCAGCAGTTTGGCGGGACGTACTGAAGCTTTCTTT. Amino acid sequence: CASSLAGRTEAFF.

The genes are TRBV6-5 and TRBJ1-5; D is undetermined. Germline lookup yields CDR1 MNHEY and CDR2 SVGAGI. Trimming took off 2 bases at V and 5 bases at J, with 7 bases between the two ends. This CDR3 has 13 residues. The CDR3 DNA follows: TGTGCCAGCAGTTACACCAAACATCAGCCCCAGCATTTT. Its protein product is CASSYTKHQPQHF.